This T cell receptor (beta chain) emerged from a study of cytomegalovirus exposure and HLA in healthy donors. Study information: As an earlier analysis found, about 179 million T cells yielded 95 million to 130 million unique TCR beta sequences. Points from the study as a whole: Within a later analysis, the majority of CMV-associated TCR beta chains appeared HLA-restricted.

Concerning this clone itself: Its matching antigen is unknown.

PCR used 60 Vbeta primers and 13 Jbeta primers. Produced via immunoSEQ multiplex PCR; TCRdb's table is partial and in-frame only. The sample lists some 150,000 clones, 65% to 80% seen once, with roughly 2% in the top ten. The CDR3 length is 16 residues. Per germline, CDR1 SGHKS and CDR2 YYEKEE (reference sequence). Trimming took off 0 bases at V and 0 bases at J, with 10 bases between the two ends. The sequence derives from a man in his forties in good health and CMV-seronegative. V gene TRBV5-5 combines with J gene TRBJ2-1; no reliable D call. Sequencing input: PBMCs. The CDR3 nucleotides read TGTGCCAGCAGCTTGGGAGGAACGAGCTCCTACAATGAGCAGTTCTTC. Translation gives CASSLGGTSSYNEQFF.